These 25 T cell receptor beta chains were sequenced from one sample in a study of blood T cells in healthy people across ages. Primed by a sample-barcoded 5' primer and a J-beta primer mix, a second PCR proceeded for about 6 to 11 cycles. TCRdb processed the 5' RACE reads anew with MiXCR; each CDR3 protein has one entry. The repertoire holds roughly 680,000 distinct CDR3 sequences, with 45% to 50% as singletons. Sequencing was carried out using blood. The receptors were gathered from a woman aged 60 to 75 in good health.

The J gene is TRBJ2-7, the V gene TRBV6-2 or TRBV6-3, with D tentatively TRBD2 (6 bases). Per the germline V gene, CDR1 is MNHEY and CDR2 is SVGEGT. Trimming left V 3 bases short and J 2 bases short, with 14 bases between. The CDR3 totals 15 residues. CDR3 residues: CASSYSGADTYEQYF. DNA of the CDR3: TGTGCCAGCAGTTATTCGGGAGCTGATACCTACGAGCAGTACTTC.

This clonotype was counted between two and nine times. This chain connects TRBV7-2 to TRBJ1-6; TRBD1 might be the D (5 bases). Germline loops: CDR1 SGHTA, CDR2 FQGNSA. The CDR3 runs to 17 residues. V was clipped by 1 base and J by 0 bases, with 10 bases between them. The chain's CDR3 is CASSLVPGFSYNSPLHF. The DNA for the CDR3 is TGTGCCAGCAGCTTAGTACCAGGGTTCTCCTATAATTCACCCCTCCACTTT.

This clonotype appeared a few times. This CDR3 reads CSASPDRPNSPLHF. The CDR3 coding sequence is TGCAGTGCTAGCCCGGACAGGCCTAATTCACCCCTCCACTTT. The chain couples TRBV20-1 to TRBJ1-6; 7 nucleotides align to TRBD1. Germline assignment: CDR1 DFQATT and CDR2 SNEGSKA (reference sequence). J lost 6 bases, V lost 3 bases, and 5 bases had no gene match. The CDR3 sequence is 14 residues long.

The chain links TRBV7-2 to TRBJ2-5; 7 bases agree with TRBD1. Germline V gene lookup returns CDR1 SGHTA and CDR2 FQGNSA. The ends lost 1 base at V and 11 bases at J; junction bases unmatched: 10. The CDR3 consists of 14 residues. For the CDR3, the DNA is TGTGCCAGCAGCTTAGGAGGGGGCGCGTACGGGCAGTACTTC. This translates into CASSLGGGAYGQYF.

The chain couples TRBV3-1 to TRBJ2-2; 8 bases fit TRBD2. V was clipped by 5 bases and J by 5 bases; unmatched bases: 13. CDR3 length: 17 residues. CDR1 LGHDT and CDR2 YNNKEL come from the germline V gene (reference sequence). For the CDR3, the DNA is TGTGCCAGCAGCGGGTACGGAGGACTAGCAAAAACCGGGGAGCTGTTTTTT. Translating gives CASSGYGGLAKTGELFF.

This clonotype was detected ten times or more. This chain joins TRBV20-1 and TRBJ2-7; TRBD1 matches 11 bases. CDR3 size: 20 residues. The V gene end was trimmed by 4 bases and the J gene end by 4 bases; junction bases not matched to a gene: 24. Germline CDR1 and CDR2: DFQATT and SNEGSKA (reference sequence). This CDR3 is CSATPGGGTGGRVVFYEQYF. CDR3 nucleotides: TGCAGTGCTACCCCCGGGGGGGGGACAGGGGGTAGAGTGGTGTTTTACGAGCAGTACTTC.

The chain employs TRBV6-5 and TRBJ1-4, with D possibly matching TRBD1 (6 bases). This CDR3 has 14 residues. CDR1 and CDR2 from the germline V gene are MNHEY and SVGAGI. V gave up 5 bases and J gave up 4 bases, with 11 bases separating them. CDR3 loop: CASSTGTHNEKLFF. Here the CDR3 DNA reads TGTGCCAGCAGTACCGGGACACATAATGAAAAACTGTTTTTT.

This clonotype was seen only a few times. V is TRBV20-1 and J is TRBJ1-4; 8 positions match TRBD1. Trimming took 0 bases from V and 3 from J; bases not matched to a gene: 6. Germline V gene data show CDR1 as DFQATT and CDR2 as SNEGSKA (reference sequence). There are 16 residues in the CDR3. CDR3 nucleotide sequence: TGCAGTGCTAGAGATACAGGGGGGTTGGCTAATGAAAAACTGTTTTTT. It specifies CSARDTGGLANEKLFF.

The V gene is TRBV7-8, the J gene TRBJ2-2, with 9 bases that match TRBD1. The CDR3 spans 16 residues. In germline, CDR1 is SGHVS, CDR2 FQNEAQ. V lost 2 bases to trimming and J lost 5 bases; unmatched junction nucleotides: 6. CDR3 sequence (DNA): TGTGCCAGCAGCTTACCAGGACAGGGGCGGACCGGGGAGCTGTTTTTT. Translation gives CASSLPGQGRTGELFF.

This clonotype was counted ten times or more. V usage is TRBV10-3 and J usage is TRBJ1-1; the D gene is possibly TRBD1 (5 bases). This CDR3 is 13 amino acids long. Trimming took 6 bases from V and 3 from J, leaving 11 bases between them. From germline, CDR1 is ENHRY and CDR2 SYGVKD. CDR3 bases: TGTGCCATCAGCGCGACAGAAGACACTGAAGCTTTCTTT. Encoded protein: CAISATEDTEAFF.

This rearrangement joins TRBV7-2 to TRBJ1-1; tentative D call: TRBD1 (5 bases). Deletions cut 3 bases from V and 0 bases from J, with 14 bases between. The CDR3 runs to 16 residues. The V gene's germline CDR1 is SGHTA and CDR2 FQGNSA. CDR3 loop: CASSFPKGQMNTEAFF. CDR3 DNA: TGTGCCAGCAGCTTCCCAAAGGGGCAGATGAACACTGAAGCTTTCTTT.

This clonotype appeared a few times. V gene TRBV20-1 combines with J gene TRBJ2-7; D possibly corresponds to TRBD2 (6 bases). The CDR3 extends over 13 amino acids. CDR1 DFQATT and CDR2 SNEGSKA come from the germline V gene (reference sequence). V shed 6 bases and J shed 3 bases, with 15 bases lying between them. CDR3 in DNA: TGCAGTGCAGGTACGGGAGCGGGCTACGAGCAGTACTTC. It codes for CSAGTGAGYEQYF.

The rearrangement uses TRBV20-1 and TRBJ2-1; D remains unclear. CDR1 and CDR2 (germline): DFQATT, SNEGSKA (reference sequence). This CDR3 is built from 14 residues. The germline V and J ends were trimmed by 4 bases and 5 bases, with 15 bases remaining between them. CDR3 in DNA: TGCAGTGCTAATAGGGTCAACAGTAACAATGAGCAGTTCTTC. Translation gives CSANRVNSNNEQFF.

The chain combines TRBV2 with TRBJ1-4, with a possible D match to TRBD1 (5 bases). This CDR3 comprises 15 residues. V was trimmed by 7 bases and J by 0 bases, leaving 12 bases between them. Germline V lookup: CDR1 SNHLY, CDR2 FYNNEI. The CDR3 reads CASNRDGATNEKLFF. The CDR3 DNA reads as TGTGCCAGCAATCGGGACGGAGCAACTAATGAAAAACTGTTTTTT. The variable domain in full, with the rest retrieved from reference TRBV2 and TRBJ1-4, is EPEVTQTPSHQVTQMGQEVILRCVPISNHLYFYWYRQILGQKVEFLVSFYNNEISEKSEIFDDQFSVERPDGSNFTLKIRSTKLEDSAMYFCASNRDGATNEKLFFGSGTQLSVL.

This clonotype turned up a few times. The chain uses TRBV4-3 and TRBJ2-5; a possible D gene is TRBD2 (5 bases). CDR3 length: 14 amino acids. Deletions cut 0 bases from V and 3 bases from J, with 8 bases between. Germline CDR1 reads LGHNA; CDR2 reads YSLEER. The CDR3 protein is CASSQDPGKETQYF. The CDR3 DNA sequence: TGCGCCAGCAGCCAAGATCCCGGGAAAGAGACCCAGTACTTC.

The chain uses TRBV12-3 or TRBV12-4 and TRBJ1-1; D might be TRBD1 (6 bases). V was clipped by 7 bases and J by 6 bases, with 18 bases between them. This CDR3 comprises 14 residues. The CDR3 DNA follows: TGTGCCAGCAACACGGGACAAGTTGTCCCTGAAGCTTTCTTT. This codes for CASNTGQVVPEAFF.

The gene calls are TRBV28 and TRBJ2-4; tentatively, D is TRBD2 (6 bases). V was cut by 10 bases and J by 0 bases, with 16 bases left in between. The CDR3 length is 15 residues. CDR1 and CDR2 (germline): MDHEN, SYDVKM. This CDR3 reads CATLGGRLAKNIQYF. As DNA, the CDR3 is TGTGCCACCCTCGGGGGAAGGCTAGCCAAAAACATTCAGTACTTC. Together with reference TRBV28 and TRBJ2-4, the CDR3 gives the full variable domain: DVKVTQSSRYLVKRTGEKVFLECVQDMDHENMFWYRQDPGLGLRLIYFSYDVKMKEKGDIPEGYSVSREKKERFSLILESASTNQTSMYLCATLGGRLAKNIQYFGAGTRLSVL.

The chain has TRBV27 and TRBJ2-1; 14 bases fit TRBD2. Germline V lookup: CDR1 MNHEY, CDR2 SMNVEV (reference sequence). This CDR3 is 20 amino acids long. This chain's CDR3 is CSASSLSGLAGADSYNEQFF. CDR3 nucleotides: TGTTCGGCCAGCAGTTTATCGGGACTAGCGGGGGCTGACTCCTACAATGAGCAGTTCTTC.

The chain links TRBV12-3 or TRBV12-4 to TRBJ1-1, with 7 bases identical to TRBD1. The CDR3 is 14 residues long. V was clipped by 10 bases and J by 3 bases; unmatched bases: 11. CDR3 sequence reads: CATARSGGHTEAFF. CDR3 in DNA: TGTGCCACCGCTCGTTCAGGGGGTCACACTGAAGCTTTCTTT.

This clonotype was found once. The chain employs TRBV20-1 and TRBJ2-7, with TRBD2 matching 8 bases. This CDR3 has 14 residues. V was pared by 3 bases and J by 4 bases, with 8 bases of the junction left unmatched. Germline V gene lookup returns CDR1 DFQATT and CDR2 SNEGSKA (reference sequence). The CDR3 reads CSARRPSSGYEQYF. The DNA of the CDR3 is TGCAGTGCTAGGAGGCCCTCTAGCGGGTACGAGCAGTACTTC.

This clonotype occurred once. The chain is built from TRBV20-1 and TRBJ1-4; D is unresolved. The CDR3 is made up of 14 amino acids. The V and J ends lost 2 bases and 0 bases respectively, with 7 bases between them. CDR1 and CDR2 (germline): DFQATT, SNEGSKA (reference sequence). Here the CDR3 reads CSARSGATNEKLFF. The CDR3, as DNA: TGCAGTGCTAGATCGGGCGCAACTAATGAAAAACTGTTTTTT.

In its sample, this clonotype was seen many times. The J gene is TRBJ2-1, the V gene TRBV24-1; 11 nucleotides agree with TRBD2. CDR1 is KGHDR and CDR2 is SFDVKD in the germline V gene. The CDR3 spans 15 residues. V was clipped by 0 bases and J by 9 bases; unmatched bases: 3. CDR3 DNA: TGTGCCACCAGTGATTTGACTAGCGGGAGTCGTGAGCAGTTCTTC. This sequence encodes CATSDLTSGSREQFF.

Points on this clonotype: One end of the junction varies from germline; a read error may be responsible. This chain links TRBV7-9 with TRBJ2-1, with unresolved D. In germline, CDR1 is SEHNR, CDR2 FQNEAQ (reference sequence). The CDR3 sequence is 16 residues long. DNA for the CDR3: TGTGCCGGCAGCTTAAGTCTAGTGGGATCATACAATGAGCAGTTCTTC. Protein product: CAGSLSLVGSYNEQFF.

This clonotype occurred a few times. V is TRBV20-1 and J is TRBJ2-2; D is possibly TRBD1 (5 bases). The germline V gene encodes CDR1 DFQATT and CDR2 SNEGSKA (reference sequence). Trimming stripped 3 bases from V and 4 bases from J, with 12 bases between. This CDR3 is 14 amino acids long. CDR3 nucleotides: TGCAGTGCTAGGGTCAGGGCCGGCACCGGGGAGCTGTTTTTT. Its protein product is CSARVRAGTGELFF.

This sequence joins TRBV20-1 and TRBJ2-1, with D perhaps matching TRBD2 (6 bases). The CDR3 is made up of 15 amino acids. CDR1 is DFQATT and CDR2 is SNEGSKA in the germline V gene (reference sequence). The germline V and J ends were trimmed by 1 base and 4 bases, with 14 bases remaining between them. The CDR3 nucleotides are TGCAGTGCTAGAGCCCTTCAGGAGGGGTACAATGAGCAGTTCTTC. Its translation is CSARALQEGYNEQFF.